This TCR beta chain was sequenced during a study of blood T cell repertoires in COVID-19. For the study at large: Acute and convalescent COVID-19 specimens originated in the United States, Italy and Spain. PBMCs, B-cell-depleted T cells, or T cells were the source of the cDNA or gDNA that made up the material.

Germline V gene data show CDR1 as SGHRS and CDR2 as YFSETQ. This CDR3 spans 16 amino acids. V lost 5 bases, J lost 1 base, and 10 bases stayed unmatched. Per the original data handling: Quantification of nucleated cells was approximated via reference gene primer amplification. TCRdb keeps only in-frame clones here, not all; method: immunoSEQ multiplex PCR. The V and J calls and clone size are taken from that table; D and trimming were inferred from the DNA. The sample holds 110,000 or so clones, 85% seen once. The material sequenced was peripheral blood. The gene calls are TRBV5-1 and TRBJ1-2; 8 bases map to TRBD1. The TCR sequence derives from a woman aged 60-75 years with COVID-19, enrolled during active disease. The DNA for the CDR3 is TGCGCCAGCAGTTTGACAGGGGTTAGGAGTAACTATGGCTACACCTTC. Translation: CASSLTGVRSNYGYTF.